This T cell receptor beta chain emerged from a study of shared clonotypes between healthy human individuals. Original data processing: ImmunoSEQ output lacked quality scores and full-length reads, limiting matched filtering. Produced via immunoSEQ multiplex PCR; TCRdb's table is partial and in-frame only. V, J and clone size are taken as reported in that table, and D and trimming were inferred from the DNA itself. This sample has 1.5 million to 2.5 million clones; less than 95% occur once, and the top ten carry 0.95% to 1.5%. The CDR3 covers 16 residues. The naive CD8 subset, CD45RO-negative cells positively selected for CCR7, excluded terminally differentiated effector memory CD45RA+ cells. Study conclusions and caveats: Represented genetic and exposure-history diversity was restricted by having few donors. Relative to clonotypes present in all four donors, those not shared had lower generation probabilities.

As to this clone: No antigen is known for it.

The clonotype was recovered from a man aged 18 to 30 in good health. The specimen sequenced was naive CD8+ T cells sorted from blood. This sequence joins TRBV21-1 and TRBJ1-5. TRBV21-1 is shown as a pseudogene. The chain's CDR3 is CASSYWRPYSNQPQHF. CDR3 DNA sequence: TGTGCCAGCAGCTATTGGCGCCCATATAGCAATCAGCCCCAGCATTTT.